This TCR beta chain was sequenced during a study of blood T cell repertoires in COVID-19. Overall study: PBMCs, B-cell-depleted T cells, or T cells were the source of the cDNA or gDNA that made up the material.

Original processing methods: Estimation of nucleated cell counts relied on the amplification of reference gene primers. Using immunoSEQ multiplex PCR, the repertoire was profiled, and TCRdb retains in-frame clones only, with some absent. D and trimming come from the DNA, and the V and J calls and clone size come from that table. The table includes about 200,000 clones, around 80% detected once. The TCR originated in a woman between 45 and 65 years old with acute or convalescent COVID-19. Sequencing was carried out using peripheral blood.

The CDR3 coding sequence is TGTGCCAGCTCACCGGACAGAACGAACACCGGGGAGCTGTTTTTT. Translated, it gives CASSPDRTNTGELFF. The rearrangement joins TRBV18 to TRBJ2-2, with D maybe TRBD1 (6 bases). This CDR3 is 15 amino acids long. Trimming removed 3 bases from V and 0 bases from J, with 8 bases in between. The germline V gene encodes CDR1 KGHSH and CDR2 LQKENI.